This TCR beta chain was obtained from a study of blood T cell repertoires in COVID-19. Study background: T cells, B-cell-depleted T cells, or PBMCs supplied cDNA or gDNA.

The participants were between about 18 and 90 years old and came from roughly 25 US areas. The germline V and J ends were trimmed by 4 bases and 3 bases, with 19 bases remaining between them. CDR1 and CDR2 from the germline V gene are SGDLS and YYNGEE. The CDR3 contains 16 residues. Source study methods: By means of reference gene primer amplification, nucleated cell counts were estimated. Measured with immunoSEQ multiplex PCR; TCRdb has only the in-frame clones, and not every one. V and J calls and clone size are given by that table; D and trimming were obtained from the DNA. This table holds hundreds of thousands of clones, about 90% found once.

The sample taken for sequencing was PBMCs or T cells enriched from blood (not recorded which). The chain is built from TRBV9 and TRBJ1-1; D call uncertain. The source is a woman in her 30s who had recovered from COVID-19. The CDR3 DNA reads TGTGCCAGCAGCCATCACGTAGAACTCGGGGACACTGAAGCTTTCTTT. It codes for CASSHHVELGDTEAFF.